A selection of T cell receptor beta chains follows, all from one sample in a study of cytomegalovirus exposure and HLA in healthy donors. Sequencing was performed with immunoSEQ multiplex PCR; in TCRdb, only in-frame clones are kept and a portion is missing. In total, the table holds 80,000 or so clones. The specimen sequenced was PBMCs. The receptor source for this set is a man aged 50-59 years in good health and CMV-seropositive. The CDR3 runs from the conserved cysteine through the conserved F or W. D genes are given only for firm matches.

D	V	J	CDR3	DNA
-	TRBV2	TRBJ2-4	CASSDGMGMTLAKNIQYF	TGTGCCAGCAGTGACGGGATGGGGATGACTCTAGCCAAAAACATTCAGTACTTC
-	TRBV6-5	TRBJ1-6	CASRGASPLHF	TGTGCCAGCCGGGGGGCTTCACCCCTCCACTTT
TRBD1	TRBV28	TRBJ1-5	CASRPSPGQGNQPQHF	TGTGCCAGCAGACCAAGTCCGGGACAGGGCAATCAGCCCCAGCATTTT
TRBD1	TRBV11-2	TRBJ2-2	CASSLQQGRTGELFF	TGTGCCAGCAGCTTACAACAGGGGAGAACCGGGGAGCTGTTTTTT
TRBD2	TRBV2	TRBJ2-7	CASSAGTSYEQYF	TGTGCCAGCAGTGCAGGGACTAGCTACGAGCAGTACTTC
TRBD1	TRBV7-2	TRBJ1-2	CASSPGQVGYTF	TGTGCCAGCAGCCCAGGACAGGTTGGCTACACCTTC
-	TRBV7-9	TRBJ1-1	CASSWASEAFF	TGTGCCAGCAGTTGGGCTTCTGAAGCTTTCTTT
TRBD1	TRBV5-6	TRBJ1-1	CASSLEQGATTEAFF	TGTGCCAGCAGCTTGGAACAGGGGGCGACCACTGAAGCTTTCTTT
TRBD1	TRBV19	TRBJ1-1	CASNGQGASTEAFF	TGTGCCAGTAATGGACAGGGGGCTAGCACTGAAGCTTTCTTT
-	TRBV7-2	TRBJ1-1	CASSFIRGTGNTEAFF	TGTGCCAGCAGTTTTATTCGGGGGACGGGAAACACTGAAGCTTTCTTT
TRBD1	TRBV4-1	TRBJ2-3	CASSLGDRVSDTQYF	TGCGCCAGCAGCCTAGGGGACAGGGTCTCTGATACGCAGTATTTT
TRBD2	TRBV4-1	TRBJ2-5	CASSPSPGGLGETQYF	TGCGCCAGCAGCCCTTCACCGGGGGGGCTCGGGGAGACCCAGTACTTC
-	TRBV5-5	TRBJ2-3	CASSLTPTGVGRTDTQYF	TGTGCCAGCAGCTTAACGCCTACGGGAGTAGGACGGACAGATACGCAGTATTTT
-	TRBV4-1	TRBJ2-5	CASSQDKEWGEETQYF	TGCGCCAGCAGCCAAGATAAGGAGTGGGGAGAGGAGACCCAGTACTTC
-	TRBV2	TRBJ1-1	CATTPEGQGNTEAFF	TGTGCCACCACACCGGAAGGGCAGGGGAACACTGAAGCTTTCTTT
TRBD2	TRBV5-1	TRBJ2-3	CASSTTSGGRSSTDTQYF	TGCGCCAGCAGCACGACTAGCGGGGGACGGTCTAGCACAGATACGCAGTATTTT
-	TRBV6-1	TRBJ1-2	CASLPTGQSGYTF	TGTGCCAGCCTACCAACCGGACAGTCAGGCTACACCTTC
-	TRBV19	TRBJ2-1	CASSIKGEQFF	TGTGCCAGTAGTATTAAGGGGGAGCAGTTCTTC
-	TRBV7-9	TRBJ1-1	CASSLIRQSAEAFF	TGTGCCAGCAGCTTAATAAGACAGTCGGCTGAAGCTTTCTTT
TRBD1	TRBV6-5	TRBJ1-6	CASSSGQVYNSPLHF	TGTGCCAGCAGTTCGGGACAGGTTTACAATTCACCCCTCCACTTT
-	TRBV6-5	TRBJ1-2	CASRVSLTNYGYTF	TGTGCCAGCAGGGTTAGCCTCACTAACTATGGCTACACCTTC
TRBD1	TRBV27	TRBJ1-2	CASSGDRGILNYGYTF	TGTGCCAGCAGCGGGGACAGGGGGATCCTAAACTATGGCTACACCTTC
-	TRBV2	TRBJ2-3	CPSTPRWGRDSTDTQYF	TGCCCCAGCACCCCTCGGTGGGGCAGAGATAGCACAGATACGCAGTATTTT
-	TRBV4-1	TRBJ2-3	CASRDNSVPDTQYF	TGCGCCAGCAGGGACAACTCGGTACCAGATACGCAGTATTTT
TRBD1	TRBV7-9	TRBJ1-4	CASSLRPGTDNEKLFF	TGTGCCAGCAGCCTTCGACCCGGGACAGATAATGAAAAACTGTTTTTT
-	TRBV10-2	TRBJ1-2	CASSVGSIGYTF	TGCGCCAGCAGTGTTGGGTCGATCGGGTACACCTTC
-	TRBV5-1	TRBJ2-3	CASSLDQSTDTQYF	TGCGCCAGCAGCTTGGATCAGAGCACAGATACGCAGTATTTT
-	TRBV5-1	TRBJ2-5	CASSLGQQETQYF	TGCGCCAGCAGCTTGGGGCAGCAAGAGACCCAGTACTTC
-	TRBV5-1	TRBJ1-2	CASSLEPGKNGYTF	TGCGCCAGCAGCTTGGAGCCAGGGAAGAATGGCTACACCTTC
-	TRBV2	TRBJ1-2	CASIDLRYTF	TGTGCCAGCATAGATCTCCGCTACACCTTC
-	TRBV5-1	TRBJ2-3	CASSVLGTRDTQYF	TGCGCCAGCAGCGTCCTAGGTACCCGGGATACGCAGTATTTT
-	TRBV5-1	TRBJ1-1	CASSWAGGGTEAFF	TGCGCCAGCAGCTGGGCGGGAGGGGGCACTGAAGCTTTCTTT
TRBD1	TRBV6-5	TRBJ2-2	CASSPGTVNTGELFF	TGTGCCAGCAGTCCCGGGACAGTCAACACCGGGGAGCTGTTTTTT
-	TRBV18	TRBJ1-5	CASSPSRDNQPQHF	TGTGCCAGCTCACCGTCCAGGGACAATCAGCCCCAGCATTTT
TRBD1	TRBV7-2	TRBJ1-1	CASTSVGTGVEAFF	TGTGCCAGCACCTCAGTAGGGACAGGCGTTGAAGCTTTCTTT
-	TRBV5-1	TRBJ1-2	CASSLAGEMNGYTF	TGCGCCAGCAGCTTGGCAGGGGAAATGAATGGCTACACCTTC
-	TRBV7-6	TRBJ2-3	CASSSHTDTQYF	TGTGCCAGCAGCTCCCACACAGATACGCAGTATTTT
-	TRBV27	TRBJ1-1	CASNRHSTLTEAFF	TGTGCCAGCAACCGTCATAGTACGCTCACCGAAGCTTTCTTT
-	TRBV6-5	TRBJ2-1	CASSSLRNEQFF	TGTGCCAGCAGTTCCTTGCGCAATGAGCAGTTCTTC
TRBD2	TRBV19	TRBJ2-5	CASSIGGGEETQYF	TGTGCCAGTAGTATAGGCGGGGGAGAGGAGACCCAGTACTTC
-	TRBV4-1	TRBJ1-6	CASSQEGQGWTPLHF	TGCGCCAGCAGCCAAGAAGGTCAGGGGTGGACACCCCTCCACTTT
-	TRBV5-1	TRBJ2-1	CASSLQRSRVAEQFF	TGCGCCAGCAGCTTGCAGAGGTCGCGGGTTGCTGAGCAGTTCTTC
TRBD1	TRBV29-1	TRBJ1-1	CSVESGTGGTEAFF	TGCAGCGTTGAAAGCGGGACAGGGGGCACTGAAGCTTTCTTT
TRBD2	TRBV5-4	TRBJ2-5	CASSPGTTSETQYF	TGTGCCAGCAGCCCCGGGACTACAAGTGAGACCCAGTACTTC
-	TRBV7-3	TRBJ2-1	CASSLTGNNEQFF	TGTGCCAGCAGCCTGACTGGAAACAATGAGCAGTTCTTC
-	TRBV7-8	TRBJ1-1	CASSLVSTDTEAFF	TGTGCCAGCAGCTTAGTTAGTACTGACACTGAAGCTTTCTTT
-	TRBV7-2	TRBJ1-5	CASSLAWGGNQPQHF	TGTGCCAGCAGCTTAGCGTGGGGAGGGAATCAGCCCCAGCATTTT
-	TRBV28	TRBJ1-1	CASSHPSGAFF	TGTGCCAGCAGCCACCCGTCCGGAGCTTTCTTT
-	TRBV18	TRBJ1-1	CASSSDSEAFF	TGTGCCAGCTCGTCCGACAGTGAAGCTTTCTTT
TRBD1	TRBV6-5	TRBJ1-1	CASSFYGQVPTEAFF	TGTGCCAGCAGTTTCTATGGACAGGTCCCCACTGAAGCTTTCTTT
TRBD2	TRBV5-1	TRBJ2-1	CAGSMTGGSTYNEQFF	TGCGCCGGCAGCATGACGGGGGGGTCGACCTACAATGAGCAGTTCTTC
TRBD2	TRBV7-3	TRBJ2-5	CASSPAGGLGETQYF	TGTGCCAGCAGCCCAGCGGGGGGGCTGGGAGAGACCCAGTACTTC
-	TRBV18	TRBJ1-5	CASSPRDGQPQHF	TGTGCCAGCTCACCCAGGGATGGACAGCCCCAGCATTTT
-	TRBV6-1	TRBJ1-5	CASRLRIGANQPQHF	TGTGCCAGCAGGTTGAGGATAGGGGCCAATCAGCCCCAGCATTTT
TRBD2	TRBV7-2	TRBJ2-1	CASSFPLSGGADSYNEQFF	TGTGCCAGCAGCTTCCCCCTTAGCGGGGGGGCAGATTCCTACAATGAGCAGTTCTTC
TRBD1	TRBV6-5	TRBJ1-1	CASSYGAGGVLTEAFF	TGTGCCAGCAGTTACGGGGCAGGGGGCGTTTTAACTGAAGCTTTCTTT
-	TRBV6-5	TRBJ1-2	CASSYGTGYTF	TGTGCCAGCAGTTACGGCACTGGCTACACCTTC
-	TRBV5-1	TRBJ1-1	CASSLFGGEVGNTEAFF	TGCGCCAGCAGCTTATTCGGGGGGGAGGTTGGGAACACTGAAGCTTTCTTT
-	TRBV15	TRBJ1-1	CATSRGRGGLAEAFF	TGTGCCACCAGCAGAGGGAGGGGAGGGCTCGCTGAAGCTTTCTTT